The 31 T cell receptor beta chains listed next were all sequenced from one sample in a study of neurological immune-mediated disorders. Each CDR3 protein gets one entry after TCRdb re-called the 5' RACE reads with MiXCR. The top ten clones hold 6.5% to 9% of a sample with about 80,000 distinct CDR3 sequences, 5% to 6.5% of them seen once. Documented time point: longitudinal time-point 2. The sequencing input was PBMCs. The receptors shown here come from an older woman with multiple sclerosis.

This clonotype was recorded at least ten times. This rearrangement joins TRBV20-1 to TRBJ1-6; unclear D gene. Germline CDR1 and CDR2: DFQATT and SNEGSKA (reference sequence). The CDR3 is 14 amino acids. V was pared by 5 bases and J by 5 bases, with 13 bases between. CDR3 residues: CSALFTQDNSPLHF. The CDR3 DNA follows: TGCAGTGCTCTCTTCACCCAAGATAATTCACCCCTCCACTTT.

Many counts were recorded for this clonotype. The chain is built from TRBV5-1 and TRBJ2-1; D tentatively reads TRBD1 or TRBD2 (7 bases each). The CDR3 is 16 residues long. V was cut by 3 bases and J by 9 bases, with 22 bases left in between. In germline, CDR1 is SGHRS, CDR2 YFSETQ. The DNA of the CDR3 is TGCGCCAGCAGCTCCAGGGGGGGGGCAGGGGAATTTGAGCAGTTCTTC. It encodes CASSSRGGAGEFEQFF.

This clonotype has more than one count but fewer than ten. Likely a read error: the CDR3 ends without its conserved phenylalanine or tryptophan. The DNA is omitted, as the CDR3 cannot be located on it reliably, and the CDR3 follows TCRdb's listing. The V gene is TRBV6-8, the J gene TRBJ1-1. The CDR3 sequence runs 9 residues, both termini included. CDR1 and CDR2 (germline): MNHGY, SAAAGT. CDR3 protein: CASRRRTQY.

This clonotype showed up just a few times. This rearrangement joins TRBV5-1 to TRBJ2-7, with D uncertain. Trimming removed 1 base from V and 5 bases from J, with 7 bases in between. Germline-derived CDR1 and CDR2 are SGHRS and YFSETQ. This CDR3 spans 12 amino acids. In nucleotides, the CDR3 is TGCGCCAGCAGCTTGTCGCAGAACGAGCAGTACTTC. Its translation: CASSLSQNEQYF.

This clonotype was seen at least ten times. The chain couples TRBV5-1 to TRBJ2-5, with D maybe TRBD2 (7 bases). V dropped 4 bases and J dropped 2 bases, with 18 bases sitting between them. The V gene's germline CDR1 is SGHRS and CDR2 YFSETQ. The CDR3 has 16 amino acids. The CDR3 spells CASSLVGGGGQETQYF. The CDR3 DNA follows: TGCGCCAGCAGCCTGGTGGGGGGCGGGGGACAAGAGACCCAGTACTTC.

This clonotype came up many times. The chain combines TRBV5-1 with TRBJ1-2; maybe TRBD1 (5 bases). V gave up 4 bases and J gave up 2 bases, with 12 bases separating them. This CDR3 has 14 residues. From germline, CDR1 is SGHRS and CDR2 YFSETQ. The CDR3 DNA follows: TGCGCCAGCAGCCACCGGGACTCCAACTATGGCTACACCTTC. Translation: CASSHRDSNYGYTF. The full variable domain, with the rest looked up from reference TRBV5-1 and TRBJ1-2, is KAGVTQTPRYLIKTRGQQVTLSCSPISGHRSVSWYQQTPGQGLQFLFEYFSETQRNKGNFPGRFSGRQFSNSRSEMNVSTLELGDSALYLCASSHRDSNYGYTFGSGTRLTVV.

This clonotype was observed many times. This chain joins TRBV20-1 and TRBJ2-3; TRBD2 is a possible D gene (7 bases). CDR3 length: 18 amino acids. Trimming took off 0 bases at V and 0 bases at J, with 19 bases between the two ends. Germline V gene data show CDR1 as DFQATT and CDR2 as SNEGSKA (reference sequence). The CDR3 protein is CSARDLRGQGLSTDTQYF. In DNA form, the CDR3 reads TGCAGTGCTAGAGATCTCCGGGGGCAGGGACTAAGCACAGATACGCAGTATTTT.

This clonotype was seen at least ten times. As DNA, the CDR3 is TGCGCCAGCAGCTGGGGGCTCTATGGCTACACCTTC. Protein: CASSWGLYGYTF. V and J are TRBV5-1 and TRBJ1-2; D is perhaps TRBD1 (6 bases). The CDR3 totals 12 residues. Trimming removed 3 bases from V and 4 bases from J, with 7 bases in between. The germline V gene has CDR1 SGHRS and CDR2 YFSETQ.

V gene TRBV20-1 combines with J gene TRBJ2-5; no clear D. CDR1 and CDR2 (germline): DFQATT, SNEGSKA (reference sequence). Between the trimmed V and J ends, which lost 3 bases and 4 bases, there was a span of 3 bases. This CDR3 spans 10 amino acids. The CDR3 DNA reads TGCAGTGCTAGTACAGAGACCCAGTACTTC. Protein product: CSASTETQYF.

In its sample, this clonotype was seen many times. The J gene is TRBJ1-6, the V gene TRBV7-9, with TRBD1 matching 7 bases. CDR3 size: 15 residues. V lost 6 bases and J lost 8; bases outside the gene matches: 10. Looked up from germline, CDR1 is SEHNR and CDR2 is FQNEAQ (reference sequence). DNA of the CDR3: TGTGCCAGCAGTCGCCGACAGGGAATTTATTCACCCCTCCACTTT. It is translated as CASSRRQGIYSPLHF.

This clonotype was detected only a few times. V is TRBV15 and J is TRBJ2-5; D call uncertain. Per the germline V gene, CDR1 is LNHNV and CDR2 is YYDKDF (reference sequence). The CDR3 is made up of 16 amino acids. The germline V and J ends were trimmed by 3 bases and 5 bases, with 19 bases remaining between them. The CDR3 coding sequence is TGTGCCACCAGCAGCCCCACCCGACTGATAGGGGAGACCCAGTACTTC. Encoded protein: CATSSPTRLIGETQYF.

This clonotype was counted many times. CDR3 region: CASSLEAGGLTDTQYF. Here the CDR3 DNA reads TGTGCCAGCAGCTTAGAAGCGGGGGGCCTCACAGATACGCAGTATTTT. The chain has TRBV7-2 and TRBJ2-3; 9 bases match TRBD2. With V trimmed by 1 base and J by 2 bases, 4 bases remained unmatched. The CDR3 contains 16 residues. Germline-derived CDR1 and CDR2 are SGHTA and FQGNSA.

This clonotype was seen many times. V gene TRBV5-1 combines with J gene TRBJ1-2, with a possible D match to TRBD1 (5 bases). Germline V gene data show CDR1 as SGHRS and CDR2 as YFSETQ. V was trimmed by 0 bases and J by 4 bases, leaving 7 bases between them. This CDR3 spans 13 amino acids. The DNA of the CDR3 is TGCGCCAGCAGCTTGGACGGGGGCTATGGCTACACCTTC. This codes for CASSLDGGYGYTF.

In its sample, this clonotype was seen many times. The rearrangement joins TRBV11-2 to TRBJ2-3; D not resolved. This CDR3 has 14 residues. Germline CDR1 is SGHAT and CDR2 is FQNNGV. Trimming removed 5 bases from V and 2 bases from J, with 11 bases in between. The CDR3 sequence is CASSRVGYTDTQYF. CDR3 DNA: TGTGCCAGCAGCCGTGTGGGATACACAGATACGCAGTATTTT.

This clonotype has more than one count but fewer than ten. The J gene is TRBJ1-4, the V gene TRBV14; D gene ambiguous. There are 13 residues in the CDR3. The germline gives CDR1 SGHDN, CDR2 FVKESK. V gave up 1 base and J gave up 7 bases, with 7 bases separating them. The CDR3 sequence is CASSQVGFEKLFF. In DNA, the CDR3 is TGTGCCAGCAGCCAAGTGGGGTTTGAAAAACTGTTTTTT.

On this clonotype itself: One base away lies a much larger clone, so this may be a sequencing read error. The chain is built from TRBV12-3 or TRBV12-4 and TRBJ2-1; TRBD1 agrees at 9 bases. This CDR3 comprises 16 residues. CDR3 protein: CVSKTPGTGFNNEQFF. DNA of the CDR3: TGTGTCAGCAAAACCCCCGGGACAGGGTTCAACAATGAGCAGTTCTTC.

This clonotype was seen at least ten times. The V call is TRBV5-8, the J call TRBJ2-2; possibly TRBD1 or TRBD2 for D (6 bases each). Trimming took off 4 bases at V and 1 base at J, with 11 bases between the two ends. The CDR3 is 15 residues long. Germline CDR1 is SGHTS and CDR2 is YDEGEE. The CDR3 protein is CASSAGQLNTGELFF. CDR3 coding DNA: TGTGCCAGCAGCGCGGGACAATTGAACACCGGGGAGCTGTTTTTT.

CDR3 coding DNA: TGCAGTGCTAGAGCGCAGGGAGGGAACTATGGCTACACCTTC. This codes for CSARAQGGNYGYTF. This chain uses TRBV20-1 with TRBJ1-2, with D tentatively TRBD1 (5 bases). CDR3 size: 14 residues. Per the germline V gene, CDR1 is DFQATT and CDR2 is SNEGSKA (reference sequence). Trimming removed 1 base from V and 2 bases from J, with 11 bases in between.

This clonotype occurred many times. The chain joins TRBV21-1 to TRBJ1-4; TRBD1 is the table's D call, not checked against the DNA. TRBV21-1 is listed as a pseudogene. The CDR3 is 12 amino acids. The CDR3 coding sequence is TGTGCCAGCAGCAAAAGAGGGACAATGGGGCCCTTT. Translated, it gives CASSKRGTMGPF.

This clonotype was detected ten times or more. This rearrangement joins TRBV12-3 or TRBV12-4 to TRBJ1-2; maybe TRBD1 (6 bases). V shed 6 bases and J shed 4 bases, with 12 bases lying between them. The CDR3 covers 13 residues. The CDR3 sequence: CASRRTATYGYTF. DNA of the CDR3: TGTGCCAGCAGAAGGACAGCCACCTATGGCTACACCTTC.

This clonotype was seen repeatedly, ten times or more. The rearrangement links TRBV5-1 to TRBJ2-7; TRBD1 matches 10 bases. In germline, CDR1 is SGHRS, CDR2 YFSETQ. This CDR3 comprises 14 residues. The V segment lost 3 bases and the J segment 5 bases; nucleotides outside the gene matches: 5. CDR3 nucleotide sequence: TGCGCCAGCAGCTCGCCGGGACAGGGGAACGAGCAGTACTTC. Residues: CASSSPGQGNEQYF.

This clonotype was counted at least ten times. The CDR3 coding sequence is TGCAGTGCTAGAGATCGGCTAGCGGGGTACAAAGAGACCCAGTACTTC. Its protein product is CSARDRLAGYKETQYF. This chain links TRBV20-1 with TRBJ2-5, with TRBD2 identical over 9 bases. The V gene's germline CDR1 is DFQATT and CDR2 SNEGSKA (reference sequence). V was pared by 0 bases and J by 3 bases, with 8 bases of the junction left unmatched. The CDR3 spans 16 residues.

This clonotype was detected ten times or more. This chain links TRBV5-1 with TRBJ1-4, with D perhaps TRBD1 (5 bases). The V gene lost 4 bases and the J gene lost 5 bases, with 15 bases spanning the gap. The CDR3 is 15 residues long. In germline, CDR1 is SGHRS, CDR2 YFSETQ. The CDR3 sequence: CASSDVGTGNEKLFF. The DNA of the CDR3 is TGCGCCAGCAGCGACGTAGGGACGGGAAATGAAAAACTGTTTTTT.

This clonotype was seen repeatedly, ten times or more. The chain recombines TRBV7-9 with TRBJ2-7, with D unresolved. The germline CDR1 and CDR2 sequences are SEHNR and FQNEAQ (reference sequence). Trimming stripped 1 base from V and 3 bases from J, with 7 bases between. The CDR3 spans 13 residues. This chain's CDR3 is CASSLGSVYEQYF. CDR3 sequence (DNA): TGTGCCAGCAGCTTAGGGTCAGTCTACGAGCAGTACTTC.

The table lists this clonotype with many counts. This chain uses TRBV28 with TRBJ2-7; tentative D call: TRBD1 (6 bases). In germline, CDR1 is MDHEN, CDR2 SYDVKM. The CDR3 loop spans 12 amino acids. Trimming cost V 6 bases and J 3 bases, with 9 bases left between them. The CDR3 region is CASRPTGYEQYF. The CDR3 DNA sequence: TGTGCCAGCAGACCGACAGGCTACGAGCAGTACTTC. Drawing the rest from reference TRBV28 and TRBJ2-7, the complete variable domain is DVKVTQSSRYLVKRTGEKVFLECVQDMDHENMFWYRQDPGLGLRLIYFSYDVKMKEKGDIPEGYSVSREKKERFSLILESASTNQTSMYLCASRPTGYEQYFGPGTRLTVT.

This clonotype has at least ten counts. This chain joins TRBV5-1 and TRBJ2-7, with D possibly TRBD1 on 5 matching bases. From germline, CDR1 is SGHRS and CDR2 YFSETQ. The CDR3 extends over 14 amino acids. V lost 2 bases and J 6 bases, leaving 15 bases between the germline ends. CDR3 sequence reads: CASSLGPGRTEQYF. The CDR3 DNA sequence: TGCGCCAGCAGCTTAGGGCCAGGGCGGACCGAGCAGTACTTC.

This clonotype appeared many times. The chain joins TRBV7-9 to TRBJ2-1; weak D call: TRBD1 (6 bases). Looked up from germline, CDR1 is SEHNR and CDR2 is FQNEAQ (reference sequence). This CDR3 spans 12 amino acids. Trimming left V 8 bases short and J 11 bases short, with 16 bases between. CDR3 loop: CASPTLQGQQFF. The CDR3 nucleotides are TGTGCCAGCCCGACCTTACAGGGTCAGCAGTTCTTC.

There are many counts of this clonotype. The CDR3 here is CASSLYREPIYEQYF. The CDR3 region has the DNA TGTGCCAGCAGCTTGTATAGAGAACCGATCTACGAGCAGTACTTC. The chain carries TRBV5-6 and TRBJ2-7; no clear D. This CDR3 contains 15 residues. Germline V lookup: CDR1 SGHDT, CDR2 YYEEEE. Trimming stripped 1 base from V and 3 bases from J, with 14 bases between.

In this sample, this clonotype turned up many times. The chain uses TRBV20-1 and TRBJ2-5, with 8 bases that match TRBD2. V lost 5 bases, J lost 5 bases, and 22 bases stayed unmatched. This CDR3 is 18 amino acids long. Germline V gene data show CDR1 as DFQATT and CDR2 as SNEGSKA (reference sequence). The CDR3 sequence is CSAGPPFSSGTSKETQYF. The DNA for the CDR3 is TGCAGTGCTGGACCGCCCTTCTCTTCCGGGACTAGTAAGGAGACCCAGTACTTC.

This chain links TRBV7-8 with TRBJ2-7; 7 bases map to TRBD1. J was trimmed by 3 bases and V by 4 bases; bases with no gene match: 6. Germline V lookup: CDR1 SGHVS, CDR2 FQNEAQ. This CDR3 has 14 residues. The CDR3 DNA is TGTGCCAGCAGCTACCGGGACAGAGTCTACGAGCAGTACTTC. It encodes CASSYRDRVYEQYF. Based on the CDR3 plus reference TRBV7-8 and TRBJ2-7, the full variable domain is GAGVSQSPRYKVAKRGQDVALRCDPISGHVSLFWYQQALGQGPEFLTYFQNEAQLDKSGLPSDRFFAERPEGSVSTLKIQRTQQEDSAVYLCASSYRDRVYEQYFGPGTRLTVT.

This clonotype came up many times. The chain has TRBV5-1 and TRBJ2-7, with no clear D. Germline V gives CDR1 SGHRS, CDR2 YFSETQ. This CDR3 comprises 13 residues. V was pared by 5 bases and J by 4 bases, with 13 bases between. The chain's CDR3 is CASRVAGSYEQYF. In nucleotides, the CDR3 is TGCGCCAGCAGGGTGGCAGGTTCGTACGAGCAGTACTTC.